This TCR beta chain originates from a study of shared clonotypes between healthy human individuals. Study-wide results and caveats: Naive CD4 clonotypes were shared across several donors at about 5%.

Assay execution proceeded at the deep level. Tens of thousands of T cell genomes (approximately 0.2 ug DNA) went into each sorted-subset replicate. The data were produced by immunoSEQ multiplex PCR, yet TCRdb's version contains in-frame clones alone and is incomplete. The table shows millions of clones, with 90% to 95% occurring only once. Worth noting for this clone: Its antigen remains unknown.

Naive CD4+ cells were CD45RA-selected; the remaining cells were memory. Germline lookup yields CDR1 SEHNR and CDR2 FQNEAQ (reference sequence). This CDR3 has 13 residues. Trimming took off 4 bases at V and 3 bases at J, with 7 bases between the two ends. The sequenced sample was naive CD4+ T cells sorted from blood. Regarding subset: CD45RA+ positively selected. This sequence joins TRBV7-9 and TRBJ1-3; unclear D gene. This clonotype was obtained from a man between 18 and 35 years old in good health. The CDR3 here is CASSSGFGNTIYF. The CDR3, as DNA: TGTGCCAGCAGCTCCGGGTTTGGAAACACCATATATTTT. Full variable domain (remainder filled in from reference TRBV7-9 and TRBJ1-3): DTGVSQNPRHKITKRGQNVTFRCDPISEHNRLYWYRQTLGQGPEFLTYFQNEAQLEKSRLLSDRFSAERPKGSFSTLEIQRTEQGDSAMYLCASSSGFGNTIYFGEGSWLTVV.